Listed here are 18 T cell receptor beta chains from one sample, sequenced in a study of OX40 agonist ivuxolimab in advanced cancers. Profiled with immunoSEQ multiplex PCR; TCRdb holds only in-frame clones, not every one. This table has approximately 80,000 clones, 75% to 95% appearing once. The sequencing here drew on CD4+ or CD8+ T cells sorted from blood, taken in a trial of the OX40 agonist ivuxolimab. These receptors came from an adult with an advanced solid tumor such as melanoma, head and neck, liver or kidney cancer.

The chain recombines TRBV7-9 with TRBJ2-2; 9 nucleotides line up with TRBD1. CDR3 length: 15 residues. Germline assignment: CDR1 SEHNR and CDR2 FQNEAQ (reference sequence). V lost 5 bases, J lost 6 bases, and 7 bases stayed unmatched. CDR3 protein: CASSRGQGVAGELFF. CDR3 bases: TGTGCCAGCAGCCGGGGACAGGGAGTCGCCGGGGAGCTGTTTTTT.

The chain recombines TRBV28 with TRBJ1-2; D is possibly TRBD1 (5 bases). Germline CDR1 reads MDHEN; CDR2 reads SYDVKM. This CDR3 spans 10 amino acids. The chain's CDR3 is CAAGNYGYTF. For the CDR3, the DNA is TGTGCGGCAGGGAACTATGGCTACACCTTC.

The chain employs TRBV7-8 and TRBJ1-1; 8 bases line up with TRBD1. Germline V gives CDR1 SGHVS, CDR2 FQNEAQ. V dropped 5 bases and J dropped 8; count of bases not matched to a gene: 7. The CDR3 extends over 13 amino acids. The CDR3 spells CASSRTGRGEAFF. The CDR3 DNA reads as TGTGCCAGCAGCCGGACAGGGAGGGGGGAAGCTTTCTTT.

This chain joins TRBV7-8 and TRBJ2-5; 9 positions match TRBD2. Germline CDR1 is SGHVS and CDR2 is FQNEAQ. V shed 4 bases and J 2 bases; nucleotides not matched to a gene: 8. This CDR3 comprises 16 residues. In DNA form, the CDR3 reads TGTGCCAGCAGCTCACCCAGCGGGGGGCTACAAGAGACCCAGTACTTC. Translating gives CASSSPSGGLQETQYF. Combining the CDR3 with reference TRBV7-8 and TRBJ2-5 gives the whole variable domain GAGVSQSPRYKVAKRGQDVALRCDPISGHVSLFWYQQALGQGPEFLTYFQNEAQLDKSGLPSDRFFAERPEGSVSTLKIQRTQQEDSAVYLCASSSPSGGLQETQYFGPGTRLLVL.

The V and J genes are TRBV5-6 and TRBJ1-6; perhaps TRBD1 as D (5 bases). The CDR3 contains 15 residues. Trimming stripped 0 bases from V and 11 bases from J, with 15 bases between. CDR1 is SGHDT and CDR2 is YYEEEE in the germline V gene. In nucleotides, the CDR3 is TGTGCCAGCAGCTTGGGACCCAGGGAAAGTGCACCCCTCCACTTT. Protein product: CASSLGPRESAPLHF. Filled out from reference TRBV5-6 and TRBJ1-6, the complete variable domain reads DAGVTQSPTHLIKTRGQQVTLRCSPKSGHDTVSWYQQALGQGPQFIFQYYEEEERQRGNFPDRFSGHQFPNYSSELNVNALLLGDSALYLCASSLGPRESAPLHFGNGTRLTVT.

This chain links TRBV21-1 with TRBJ1-1. TRBV21-1 is a pseudogene. The CDR3 consists of 16 residues. The CDR3, as DNA: TGTGCCAGCAGCAAAGTAGATAAGGGAGGGAACACTGAAGCTTTCTTT. Translated: CASSKVDKGGNTEAFF.

The gene calls are TRBV6-4 and TRBJ2-2; D uncertain. CDR1 is MRHNA, CDR2 SNTAGT, per germline. Trimming cost V 6 bases and J 8 bases, with 13 bases left between them. This CDR3 comprises 13 residues. The CDR3 sequence: CASSETLVGELFF. The DNA of the CDR3 is TGTGCCAGCAGCGAGACCCTGGTGGGGGAGCTGTTTTTT.

The rearrangement uses TRBV11-3 and TRBJ2-3, with D unclear. The CDR3 totals 14 residues. The V gene lost 1 base and the J gene lost 2 bases, with 7 bases spanning the gap. Germline CDR1 and CDR2: SGHNT and YENEEA. CDR3: CASSLAAITDTQYF. Written as DNA, the CDR3 is TGTGCCAGCAGCTTAGCCGCGATCACAGATACGCAGTATTTT.

V is TRBV7-2 and J is TRBJ1-1; D gene uncertain. This CDR3 has 14 residues. The V end was cut by 1 base, the J end by 5 bases, with 11 bases between. The germline gives CDR1 SGHTA, CDR2 FQGNSA. CDR3 nucleotides: TGTGCCAGCAGCTTAGTCGCGGAACGAACTGAAGCTTTCTTT. This sequence encodes CASSLVAERTEAFF.

This clone was detected a few times. This chain links TRBV2 with TRBJ2-2; D remains unclear. Germline lookup yields CDR1 SNHLY and CDR2 FYNNEI. The CDR3 length is 15 residues. Between the trimmed V and J ends, which lost 1 base and 6 bases, there was a span of 12 bases. The CDR3 DNA follows: TGTGCCAGCAGTGAAGAGGCCCAAGGAGCCGGGGAGCTGTTTTTT. Translated, it gives CASSEEAQGAGELFF. The entire variable domain, with the rest obtained from reference TRBV2 and TRBJ2-2, is as follows: EPEVTQTPSHQVTQMGQEVILRCVPISNHLYFYWYRQILGQKVEFLVSFYNNEISEKSEIFDDQFSVERPDGSNFTLKIRSTKLEDSAMYFCASSEEAQGAGELFFGEGSRLTVL.

The chain carries TRBV28 and TRBJ2-5; 7 nucleotides align to TRBD1. CDR1 and CDR2 (germline): MDHEN, SYDVKM. Trimming removed 5 bases from V and 0 bases from J; junction bases left unmatched: 6. The CDR3 spans 15 residues. DNA for the CDR3: TGTGCCAGCAGTCAGGGACAGACGTACCAAGAGACCCAGTACTTC. It codes for CASSQGQTYQETQYF.

The chain recombines TRBV9 with TRBJ2-7, with TRBD1 matching 7 bases. V lost 2 bases and J lost 6; bases outside the gene matches: 8. CDR3 length: 14 residues. The germline V gene encodes CDR1 SGDLS and CDR2 YYNGEE. This CDR3 reads CASSVRQGSSEQYF. In nucleotides, the CDR3 is TGTGCCAGCAGCGTCAGACAGGGATCCAGCGAGCAGTACTTC. Full variable domain (missing parts from reference TRBV9 and TRBJ2-7): DSGVTQTPKHLITATGQRVTLRCSPRSGDLSVYWYQQSLDQGLQFLIQYYNGEERAKGNILERFSAQQFPDLHSELNLSSLELGDSALYFCASSVRQGSSEQYFGPGTRLTVT.

The rearrangement uses TRBV7-9 and TRBJ2-3, with 9 bases matching TRBD2. Germline V CDR1 and CDR2: SEHNR, FQNEAQ (reference sequence). The CDR3 has 15 residues. The J segment lost 2 bases and the V segment lost 5 bases, leaving 5 bases of the junction unmatched. The DNA for the CDR3 is TGTGCCAGCAGCCCGGGACTAGCTTTCACAGATACGCAGTATTTT. Its translation: CASSPGLAFTDTQYF.

This chain uses TRBV7-3 with TRBJ2-3, with 8 bases that match TRBD2. The CDR3 runs to 16 residues. The V gene end was trimmed by 4 bases and the J gene end by 0 bases; junction bases not matched to a gene: 6. Per the germline V gene, CDR1 is SGHTA and CDR2 is FQGTGA. CDR3 in DNA: TGTGCCAGCAGCTCCGGGGGGGCGTTGAGCACAGATACGCAGTATTTT. This codes for CASSSGGALSTDTQYF. Using reference TRBV7-3 and TRBJ2-3 for the parts outside the CDR3, the full variable domain is GAGVSQTPSNKVTEKGKYVELRCDPISGHTALYWYRQSLGQGPEFLIYFQGTGAADDSGLPNDRFFAVRPEGSVSTLKIQRTERGDSAVYLCASSSGGALSTDTQYFGPGTRLTVL.

The chain couples TRBV6-1 to TRBJ1-2; 10 nucleotides line up with TRBD1. The CDR3 spans 15 residues. The V gene's germline CDR1 is MNHNS and CDR2 SASEGT. With V trimmed by 8 bases and J by 2 bases, 8 bases remained unmatched. The CDR3 reads CASLGTGVPNYGYTF. The CDR3 coding sequence is TGTGCCAGCCTTGGGACAGGGGTACCAAACTATGGCTACACCTTC.

The chain uses TRBV28 and TRBJ2-5; D possibly matches TRBD1 or TRBD2 (5 bases each). This CDR3 is 13 amino acids long. Germline assignment: CDR1 MDHEN and CDR2 SYDVKM. V was cut by 8 bases and J by 1 base, with 11 bases left in between. In nucleotides, the CDR3 is TGTGCCAGCGGCCGGGACCTCCAAGAGACCCAGTACTTC. Its protein product is CASGRDLQETQYF.

The CDR3 is CASSISGANTGELFF. The CDR3 region has the DNA TGCGCCAGCAGCATTAGCGGGGCTAACACCGGGGAGCTGTTTTTT. The V gene is TRBV5-1, the J gene TRBJ2-2, with 8 bases fitting TRBD2. In germline, CDR1 is SGHRS, CDR2 YFSETQ. CDR3 length: 15 residues. V lost 4 bases and J lost 2; bases outside the gene matches: 4. Complete variable domain (other parts from reference TRBV5-1 and TRBJ2-2): KAGVTQTPRYLIKTRGQQVTLSCSPISGHRSVSWYQQTPGQGLQFLFEYFSETQRNKGNFPGRFSGRQFSNSRSEMNVSTLELGDSALYLCASSISGANTGELFFGEGSRLTVL.

J is TRBJ2-5 and V is TRBV18; D assignment may be TRBD1 or TRBD2 (5 bases each). The J call may be incorrect, as the DNA end agrees better with TRBJ2-7. CDR1 is KGHSH and CDR2 is LQKENI in the germline V gene. The CDR3 consists of 15 residues. CDR3 loop: CASSPPGRSSYEQYF. In DNA form, the CDR3 reads TGTGCCAGCTCACCGCCGGGACGGAGCTCCTACGAGCAGTACTTC.